This TCR beta chain was observed in a study of T cell responses to AZD1222 COVID-19 vaccine. The CDR3 has 13 residues. The V end was cut by 9 bases, the J end by 1 base, with 12 bases between. Germline V gene data show CDR1 as SNHLY and CDR2 as FYNNEI. Findings and limits, study-wide: A rise in Spike-specific TCR breadth and depth followed two AZD1222 doses. A mostly white British donor set with more females was recruited, and clonal diversity was possibly underestimated.

Measured with immunoSEQ multiplex PCR; TCRdb has only the in-frame clones, and not every one. The sample records 98,000 or so clones, 65% to 85% being singletons. A note on this clone: The target antigen is unknown.

The sequence was obtained from an adult who received the AZD1222 COVID-19 vaccine. The material sequenced was peripheral blood, taken 28 days after the second AZD1222 dose. The chain joins TRBV2 to TRBJ1-2; tentatively, D is TRBD1 (5 bases). Here the CDR3 DNA reads TGTGCCAGTCGGGAGACAGTTAACTATGGCTACACCTTC. This encodes CASRETVNYGYTF.